This T cell receptor beta chain was captured in a study of identifying expanded T cells in peripheral blood. Profiling relied on immunoSEQ multiplex PCR, and the TCRdb table lists in-frame clones only, not all of them. The table shows more than 70,000 clones, with 75% to 90% occurring only once. This TCR was recovered from a person between 18 and 75 years old in good health. The sequenced material came from blood.

In DNA, the CDR3 is TGTGCCTGGAGTGCCGACCTTATTAGCGGGGGTCCACCATACGAGCAGTACTTC. This codes for CAWSADLISGGPPYEQYF. The chain carries TRBV30 and TRBJ2-7; 9 bases agree with TRBD2. The CDR3 is 18 residues long. V lost 1 base, J lost 4 bases, and 17 bases stayed unmatched. CDR1 and CDR2 (germline): GTSNPN, SVGIG (reference sequence).